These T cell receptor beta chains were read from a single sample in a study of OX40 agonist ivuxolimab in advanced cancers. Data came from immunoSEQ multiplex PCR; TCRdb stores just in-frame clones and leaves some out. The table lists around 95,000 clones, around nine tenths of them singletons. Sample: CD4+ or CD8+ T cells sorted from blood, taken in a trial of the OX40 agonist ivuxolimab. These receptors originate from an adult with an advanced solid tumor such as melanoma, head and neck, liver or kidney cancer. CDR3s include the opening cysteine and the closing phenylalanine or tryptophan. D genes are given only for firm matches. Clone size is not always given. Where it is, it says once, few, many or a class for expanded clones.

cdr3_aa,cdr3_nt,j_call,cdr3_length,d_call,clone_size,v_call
CASSLGAGGDTQYF,TGTGCCAGCAGCTTGGGGGCAGGTGGAGATACGCAGTATTTT,TRBJ2-3,14,-,-,TRBV5-4
CASSFQPALGETQYF,TGTGCCAGCAGCTTCCAACCCGCCCTCGGTGAGACCCAGTACTTC,TRBJ2-5,15,-,-,TRBV7-2
CASRKGWLNEKLFF,TGTGCCAGCAGGAAGGGGTGGCTTAATGAAAAACTGTTTTTT,TRBJ1-4,14,-,-,TRBV2
CASRPTSGGTYEQYF,TGTGCCAGCAGACCTACTAGCGGGGGGACCTACGAGCAGTACTTC,TRBJ2-7,15,TRBD2,-,TRBV28
CASSVGGNTQYF,TGTGCCAGCAGTGTAGGGGGGAATACGCAGTATTTT,TRBJ2-3,12,-,-,TRBV6-1
CASSLGLQISSGANVLTF,TGTGCCAGCAGCTTAGGCCTACAAATAAGCTCTGGGGCCAACGTCCTGACTTTC,TRBJ2-6,18,-,-,TRBV13
CASTIIPDTQYF,TGTGCCAGCACTATTATACCAGATACGCAGTATTTT,TRBJ2-3,12,-,-,TRBV2
CASSAAGTPNYEQYF,TGTGCCAGTAGTGCGGCCGGGACCCCCAACTACGAGCAGTACTTC,TRBJ2-7,15,-,-,TRBV19
CASSWTPWSYEQYF,TGTGCCAGCAGCTGGACGCCCTGGAGCTACGAGCAGTACTTC,TRBJ2-7,14,-,-,TRBV6-5
CASSYFHGTGSSGYTF,TGTGCCAGCAGTTACTTCCACGGGACAGGGTCGTCCGGCTACACCTTC,TRBJ1-2,16,TRBD1,-,TRBV6-5
CASSRRRLGGNTEAFF,TGCGCCAGCAGCCGACGGCGGTTAGGGGGGAACACTGAAGCTTTCTTT,TRBJ1-1,16,-,once,TRBV5-1
CASSLTGTGDTQYF,TGTGCCAGCAGCTTAACCGGGACTGGAGATACGCAGTATTTT,TRBJ2-3,14,-,-,TRBV7-3
CSVVVDRRGEQYF,TGCAGCGTTGTTGTGGACAGGCGGGGGGAGCAGTACTTC,TRBJ2-7,13,-,once,TRBV29-1
CAVGVAGGYEQYF,TGTGCCGTCGGGGTAGCGGGGGGTTACGAGCAGTACTTC,TRBJ2-7,13,TRBD2,-,TRBV2
CASSLFSGTNNEQFF,TGTGCCAGCAGCTTATTTTCCGGGACGAATAATGAGCAGTTCTTC,TRBJ2-1,15,-,once,TRBV11-2
CASSSGTSGPGRETQYF,TGTGCCAGCAGCTCGGGGACTAGCGGTCCCGGGCGGGAGACCCAGTACTTC,TRBJ2-5,17,TRBD2,-,TRBV7-6
CASSFNRGRTEAFF,TGCGCCAGCAGCTTTAACAGGGGGCGGACTGAAGCTTTCTTT,TRBJ1-1,14,TRBD1,-,TRBV5-1
CASSILSQPQHF,TGTGCCAGTAGTATTCTAAGCCAGCCCCAGCATTTT,TRBJ1-5,12,-,-,TRBV19
CASSRTINTEAFF,TGTGCCAGCAGCCGGACAATAAACACTGAAGCTTTCTTT,TRBJ1-1,13,-,-,TRBV14
CAWSLSGRRNQPQHF,TGTGCCTGGAGTCTAAGTGGGCGGCGCAATCAGCCCCAGCATTTT,TRBJ1-5,15,-,-,TRBV30
CASSVGPAGASNTGELFF,TGTGCCAGCAGCGTAGGGCCAGCGGGGGCCTCAAACACCGGGGAGCTGTTTTTT,TRBJ2-2,18,TRBD2,-,TRBV9
CASSGWGANYGYTF,TGTGCCAGCAGTGGGTGGGGAGCTAACTATGGCTACACCTTC,TRBJ1-2,14,-,-,TRBV2
CASSSWGGHPYNEQFF,TGTGCCAGCAGCTCCTGGGGGGGACACCCCTACAATGAGCAGTTCTTC,TRBJ2-1,16,-,-,TRBV5-8
CASSGVSFGSYNEQFF,TGTGCCAGCAGCGGGGTTTCGTTCGGGTCCTACAATGAGCAGTTCTTC,TRBJ2-1,16,-,once,TRBV9
CASSLGQASWQPQHF,TGTGCCAGCAGTCTCGGACAGGCGTCATGGCAGCCCCAGCATTTT,TRBJ1-5,15,TRBD1,once,TRBV6-1
CAWAGDGSGNTIYF,TGTGCCTGGGCGGGGGATGGCTCTGGAAACACCATATATTTT,TRBJ1-3,14,-,-,TRBV30
CASTSPGQIESPLHF,TGTGCCAGCACTTCACCCGGACAGATCGAGTCACCCCTCCACTTT,TRBJ1-6,15,-,-,TRBV2
CASSRRATLRADTQYF,TGTGCCAGCAGCCGGCGGGCAACCTTAAGGGCCGATACGCAGTATTTT,TRBJ2-3,16,-,-,TRBV7-9
CASSITVFRDRGQWQYF,TGTGCCAGTAGTATTACCGTCTTCCGGGACAGGGGGCAGTGGCAGTACTTC,TRBJ2-7,17,TRBD1,-,TRBV19
CASSLNVGEKLFF,TGTGCCAGCAGTTTAAATGTAGGTGAAAAACTGTTTTTT,TRBJ1-4,13,-,-,TRBV27
CASSLIGGRISGANVLTF,TGTGCCAGCAGCTTAATCGGTGGCAGAATCTCTGGGGCCAACGTCCTGACTTTC,TRBJ2-6,18,-,-,TRBV7-3
CASSYGVVAFF,TGTGCCAGCAGTTACGGGGTAGTGGCTTTCTTT,TRBJ1-1,11,-,-,TRBV6-6
CASSALSGGKTEQFF,TGTGCCAGCAGCGCCCTTAGCGGGGGGAAAACTGAGCAGTTCTTC,TRBJ2-1,15,TRBD2,-,TRBV6-4